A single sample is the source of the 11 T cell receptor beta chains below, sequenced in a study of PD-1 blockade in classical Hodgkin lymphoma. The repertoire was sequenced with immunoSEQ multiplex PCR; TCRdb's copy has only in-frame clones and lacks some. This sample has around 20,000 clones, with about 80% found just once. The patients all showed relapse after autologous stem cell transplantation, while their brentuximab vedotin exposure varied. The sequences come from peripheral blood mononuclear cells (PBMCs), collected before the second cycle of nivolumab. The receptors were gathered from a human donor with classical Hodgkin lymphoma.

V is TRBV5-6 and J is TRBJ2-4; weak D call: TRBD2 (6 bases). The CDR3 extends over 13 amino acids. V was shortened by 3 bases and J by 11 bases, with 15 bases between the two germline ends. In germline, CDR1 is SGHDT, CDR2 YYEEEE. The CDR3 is CASSYGTAAFQYF. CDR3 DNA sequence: TGTGCCAGCAGCTATGGGACTGCAGCCTTTCAGTACTTC.

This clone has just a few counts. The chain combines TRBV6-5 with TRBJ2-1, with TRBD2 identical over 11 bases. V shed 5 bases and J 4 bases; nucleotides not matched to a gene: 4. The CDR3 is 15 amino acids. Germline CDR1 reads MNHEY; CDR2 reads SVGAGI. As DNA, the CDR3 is TGTGCCAGCAGTCCGGGACTAGCGGAGTACAATGAGCAGTTCTTC. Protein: CASSPGLAEYNEQFF.

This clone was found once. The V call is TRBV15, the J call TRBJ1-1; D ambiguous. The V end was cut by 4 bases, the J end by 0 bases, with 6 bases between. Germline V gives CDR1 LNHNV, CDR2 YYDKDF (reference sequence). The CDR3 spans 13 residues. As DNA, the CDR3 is TGTGCCACCAGCAATCGGTTGAACACTGAAGCTTTCTTT. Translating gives CATSNRLNTEAFF.

CDR3 in DNA: TGTGCCAGTGGAGGGAGACTTGACAATGAGCAGTTCTTC. This gives the protein CASGGRLDNEQFF. V and J are TRBV25-1 and TRBJ2-1, with D possibly matching TRBD2 (6 bases). In germline, CDR1 is MGHDK, CDR2 SYGVNS. This CDR3 has 13 amino acids. Trimming left V 9 bases short and J 5 bases short, with 14 bases between.

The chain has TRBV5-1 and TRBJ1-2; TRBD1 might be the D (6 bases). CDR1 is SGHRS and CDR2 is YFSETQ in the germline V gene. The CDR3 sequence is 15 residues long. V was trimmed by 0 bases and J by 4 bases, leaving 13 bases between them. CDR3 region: CASSLGTAKVYGYTF. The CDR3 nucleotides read TGCGCCAGCAGCTTGGGGACAGCTAAAGTCTATGGCTACACCTTC.

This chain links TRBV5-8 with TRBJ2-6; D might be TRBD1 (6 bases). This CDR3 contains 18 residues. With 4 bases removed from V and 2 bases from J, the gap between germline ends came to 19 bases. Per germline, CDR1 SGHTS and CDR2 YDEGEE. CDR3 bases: TGTGCCAGCAGCCTGGGAACCACTACAGGGCCTGGGGCCAACGTCCTGACTTTC. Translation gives CASSLGTTTGPGANVLTF.

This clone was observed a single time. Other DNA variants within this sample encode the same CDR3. CDR3 residues: CASSGLVRGETQYF. The CDR3 DNA reads as TGTGCCAGCAGTGGTTTAGTCCGTGGGGAGACCCAGTACTTC. The chain uses TRBV6-1 and TRBJ2-5; D is uncertain. In germline, CDR1 is MNHNS, CDR2 SASEGT. Trimming stripped 4 bases from V and 5 bases from J, with 14 bases between. CDR3 length equals 14 residues.

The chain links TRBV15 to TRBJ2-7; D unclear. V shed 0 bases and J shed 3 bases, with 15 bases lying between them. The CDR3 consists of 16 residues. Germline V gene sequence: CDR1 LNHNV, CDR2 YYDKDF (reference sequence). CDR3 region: CATSRDRRRMGYEQYF. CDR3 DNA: TGTGCCACCAGCAGAGACCGTAGGAGAATGGGCTACGAGCAGTACTTC.

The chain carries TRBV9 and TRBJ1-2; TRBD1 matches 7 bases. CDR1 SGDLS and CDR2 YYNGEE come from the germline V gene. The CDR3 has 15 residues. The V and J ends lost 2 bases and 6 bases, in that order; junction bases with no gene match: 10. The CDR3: CASSVAAGRGNGYTF. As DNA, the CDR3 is TGTGCCAGCAGCGTCGCGGCAGGCAGGGGGAATGGCTACACCTTC.

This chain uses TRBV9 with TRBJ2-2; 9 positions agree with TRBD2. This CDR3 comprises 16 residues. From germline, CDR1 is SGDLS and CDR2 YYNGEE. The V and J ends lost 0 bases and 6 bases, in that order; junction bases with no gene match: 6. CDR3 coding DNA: TGTGCCAGCAGCGTAGAGGGAGCGGGAGGCCCCGGGGAGCTGTTTTTT. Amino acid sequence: CASSVEGAGGPGELFF. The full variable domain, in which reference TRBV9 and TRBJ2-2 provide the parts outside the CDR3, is DSGVTQTPKHLITATGQRVTLRCSPRSGDLSVYWYQQSLDQGLQFLIQYYNGEERAKGNILERFSAQQFPDLHSELNLSSLELGDSALYFCASSVEGAGGPGELFFGEGSRLTVL.

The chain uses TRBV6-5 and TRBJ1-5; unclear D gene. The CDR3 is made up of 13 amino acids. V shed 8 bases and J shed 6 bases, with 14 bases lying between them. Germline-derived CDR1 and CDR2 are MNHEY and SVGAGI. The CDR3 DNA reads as TGTGCCAGCGCAGATGGGGTTCGTCAGCCCCAGCATTTT. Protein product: CASADGVRQPQHF.